One and the same sample provided the 7 T cell receptor beta chains below, sequenced in a study of cytomegalovirus exposure and HLA in healthy donors. The study ran its PCR with 60 Vbeta and 13 Jbeta primers. Profiling relied on immunoSEQ multiplex PCR, and the TCRdb table lists in-frame clones only, not all of them. The table records some 160,000 clones, approximately 84% of them present only once. What was sequenced was PBMCs. Every receptor here comes from a man aged 50 to 60 in good health and CMV-seropositive.

The chain uses TRBV2 and TRBJ2-1, with a tentative D call TRBD2 (7 bases). This CDR3 is 15 amino acids long. In germline, CDR1 is SNHLY, CDR2 FYNNEI. V lost 4 bases and J 10 bases, leaving 20 bases between the germline ends. The CDR3 nucleotides read TGTGCCAGCAGTGCGTATTTGGGGGGGCTGGGCGAGCAGTTCTTC. Its translation: CASSAYLGGLGEQFF.

The rearrangement links TRBV18 to TRBJ1-2, with D uncertain. CDR3 length equals 13 residues. V shed 6 bases and J shed 7 bases, with 15 bases lying between them. Germline assignment: CDR1 KGHSH and CDR2 LQKENI. CDR3 amino acids: CASSPSGPAGYTF. The CDR3 DNA reads as TGTGCCAGCTCCCCGAGCGGTCCCGCTGGCTACACCTTC.

The chain has TRBV28 and TRBJ1-5; tentatively, D is TRBD1 (5 bases). The CDR3 loop spans 20 amino acids. Trimming left V 3 bases short and J 1 base short, with 25 bases between. Germline V CDR1 and CDR2: MDHEN, SYDVKM. The CDR3 protein is CASSFALTVTLLGSNQPQHF. Written as DNA, the CDR3 is TGTGCCAGCAGTTTCGCGCTGACAGTTACCTTGCTCGGCAGCAATCAGCCCCAGCATTTT.

V is TRBV9 and J is TRBJ2-3, with D unclear. The CDR3 sequence is 14 residues long. Looked up from germline, CDR1 is SGDLS and CDR2 is YYNGEE. The germline V and J ends were trimmed by 6 bases and 0 bases, with 11 bases remaining between them. The CDR3, as DNA: TGTGCCAGCAAAAGCGCCCCTAGCACAGATACGCAGTATTTT. Amino acids: CASKSAPSTDTQYF. Full variable domain (missing parts from reference TRBV9 and TRBJ2-3): DSGVTQTPKHLITATGQRVTLRCSPRSGDLSVYWYQQSLDQGLQFLIQYYNGEERAKGNILERFSAQQFPDLHSELNLSSLELGDSALYFCASKSAPSTDTQYFGPGTRLTVL.

The chain combines TRBV6-1 with TRBJ1-2; a possible D gene is TRBD1 (6 bases). Trimming stripped 6 bases from V and 8 bases from J, with 13 bases between. This CDR3 has 12 residues. CDR1 MNHNS and CDR2 SASEGT come from the germline V gene. CDR3 amino acids: CASSVDRRGYTF. Written as DNA, the CDR3 is TGTGCCAGCAGCGTAGACAGGCGGGGCTACACCTTC.

The V gene is TRBV10-2, the J gene TRBJ1-1; TRBD1 might be the D (5 bases). The V and J ends lost 1 base and 8 bases respectively, with 8 bases between them. CDR1 WSHSY and CDR2 SAAADI come from the germline V gene. CDR3 size: 12 residues. The CDR3 loop reads CASSEWRGEAFF. CDR3 nucleotide sequence: TGCGCCAGCAGTGAGTGGCGGGGGGAAGCTTTCTTT.

This sequence joins TRBV5-6 and TRBJ1-1; 7 nucleotides match TRBD1. In germline, CDR1 is SGHDT, CDR2 YYEEEE. V was clipped by 5 bases and J by 3 bases; unmatched bases: 4. CDR3 length equals 13 residues. The CDR3 loop reads CASSLTGDTEAFF. The CDR3 DNA sequence: TGTGCCAGCAGTCTTACAGGGGACACTGAAGCTTTCTTT.